Sequencing of this TCR beta chain was carried out in a study of blood T cells in healthy people across ages. It was with a sample-barcoded 5' primer and a J-beta primer mix that a second PCR of roughly 7 to 12 cycles was run. From the 5' RACE reads, TCRdb called clonotypes with MiXCR, one entry per CDR3 protein. The sample consists of over 700,000 distinct CDR3 sequences, 20% to 25% of them appearing once. This clonotype was recorded at least ten times. With 6 bases removed from V and 3 bases from J, the gap between germline ends came to 10 bases. The CDR3 runs 13 residues. In germline, CDR1 is SGHTA, CDR2 FQGNSA. These data were also reused for a study on T cells of mothers and their children.

This chain joins TRBV7-2 and TRBJ2-3; D remains ambiguous. The receptor was derived from a boy between 10 and 17 years old in good health. Sequences were obtained from blood. The CDR3, as DNA: TGTGCCAGCAGTTTACTCAGTACAGATACGCAGTATTTT. Translated, it gives CASSLLSTDTQYF.